The entry below describes one T cell receptor (beta chain). Its antigen is not identified. The data derive from a study of cytomegalovirus exposure and HLA in healthy donors. Overall study results and limits: Many donors carried some public TCRs, although rarity characterized most TCR sequences. A list of about 160 TCR beta chains associated with cytomegalovirus was given. Confirmation was obtained in vitro that three CMV-associated chains are specific for CMV antigens.

Profiling relied on immunoSEQ multiplex PCR, and the TCRdb table lists in-frame clones only, not all of them. The sample gives fewer than 120,000 clones, 70% to 90% of which show up once; around 1.4% is in the top ten. Germline CDR1 is MNHEY and CDR2 is SVGAGI. The CDR3 totals 14 residues. The V segment lost 5 bases and the J segment 0 bases; nucleotides outside the gene matches: 3. This TCR derives from a woman in her twenties or thirties in good health and CMV-seropositive. The sequencing input was PBMCs. The rearrangement links TRBV6-5 to TRBJ2-7, with TRBD1 matching 8 bases. The CDR3 loop is CASSQGALSYEQYF. For the CDR3, the DNA is TGTGCCAGCAGTCAGGGGGCCCTCTCCTACGAGCAGTACTTC.